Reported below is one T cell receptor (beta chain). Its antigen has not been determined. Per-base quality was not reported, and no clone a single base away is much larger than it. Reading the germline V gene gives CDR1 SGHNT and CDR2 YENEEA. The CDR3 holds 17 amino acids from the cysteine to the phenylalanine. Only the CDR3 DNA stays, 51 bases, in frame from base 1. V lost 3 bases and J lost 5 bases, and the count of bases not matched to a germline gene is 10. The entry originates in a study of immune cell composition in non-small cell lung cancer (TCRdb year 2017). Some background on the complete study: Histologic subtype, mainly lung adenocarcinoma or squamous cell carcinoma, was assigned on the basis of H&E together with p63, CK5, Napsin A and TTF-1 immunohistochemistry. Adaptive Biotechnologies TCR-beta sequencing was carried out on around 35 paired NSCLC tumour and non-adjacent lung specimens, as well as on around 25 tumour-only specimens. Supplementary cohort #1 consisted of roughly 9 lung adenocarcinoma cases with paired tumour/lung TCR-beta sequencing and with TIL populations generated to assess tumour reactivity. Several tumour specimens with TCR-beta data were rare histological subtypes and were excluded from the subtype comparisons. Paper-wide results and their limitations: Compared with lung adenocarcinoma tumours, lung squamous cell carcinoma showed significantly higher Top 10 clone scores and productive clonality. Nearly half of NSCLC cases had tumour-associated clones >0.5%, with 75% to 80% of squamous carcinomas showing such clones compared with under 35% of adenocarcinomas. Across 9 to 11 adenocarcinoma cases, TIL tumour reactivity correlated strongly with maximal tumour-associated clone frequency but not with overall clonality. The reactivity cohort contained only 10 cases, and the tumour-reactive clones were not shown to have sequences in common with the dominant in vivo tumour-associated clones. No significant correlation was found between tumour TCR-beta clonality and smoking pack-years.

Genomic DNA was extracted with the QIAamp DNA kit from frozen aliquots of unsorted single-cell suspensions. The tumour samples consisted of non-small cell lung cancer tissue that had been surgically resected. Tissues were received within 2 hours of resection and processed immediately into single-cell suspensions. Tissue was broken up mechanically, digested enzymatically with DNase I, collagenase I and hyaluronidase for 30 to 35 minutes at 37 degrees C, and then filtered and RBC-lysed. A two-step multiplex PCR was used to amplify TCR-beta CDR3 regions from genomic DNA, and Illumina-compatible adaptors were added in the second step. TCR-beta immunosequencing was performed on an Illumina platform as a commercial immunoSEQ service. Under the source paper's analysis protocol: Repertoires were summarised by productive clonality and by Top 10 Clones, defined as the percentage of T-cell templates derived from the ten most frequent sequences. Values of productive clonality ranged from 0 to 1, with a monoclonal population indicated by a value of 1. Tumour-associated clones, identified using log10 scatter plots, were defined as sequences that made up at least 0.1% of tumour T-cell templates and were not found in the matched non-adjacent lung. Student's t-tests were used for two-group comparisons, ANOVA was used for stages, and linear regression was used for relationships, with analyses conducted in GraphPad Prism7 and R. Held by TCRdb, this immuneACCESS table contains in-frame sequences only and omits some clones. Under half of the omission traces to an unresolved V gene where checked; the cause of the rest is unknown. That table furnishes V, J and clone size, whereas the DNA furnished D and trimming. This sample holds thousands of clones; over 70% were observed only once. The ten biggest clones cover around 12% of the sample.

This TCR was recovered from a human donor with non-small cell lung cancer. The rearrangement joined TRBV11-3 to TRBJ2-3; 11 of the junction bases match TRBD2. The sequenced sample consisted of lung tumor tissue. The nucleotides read TGTGCCAGCAGCTTGAGGCTAGCGGGGGGTCTGGGAGATACGCAGTATTTT. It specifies CASSLRLAGGLGDTQYF.